This entry lists 25 T cell receptor beta chains sequenced from one sample in a study of Ad26.COV2.S vaccination and SARS-CoV-2 variants (dated by TCRdb to the early 2020s). Reading the label with the study, this specimen's time point is: individuals recovered from natural SARS-CoV-2 infection. Library prep was done by the immunoSEQ multiplex PCR assay. The clones in this table, taken by TCRdb from immuneACCESS, are in-frame only. Not every clone is retained; where verified, under half of the shortfall comes from an unresolved V gene, and the cause of the rest is unknown. This sample is represented by fewer than 150,000 clones; roughly 85% of them were singletons. Of the sample, less than 6% falls within the top ten clones. The specimen was peripheral blood, collected after recovery from COVID-19. The receptors shown here come from a human donor who had recovered from COVID-19.

The count of this clone is one. V usage is TRBV9 and J usage is TRBJ2-3; no definite D call. V was trimmed by 0 bases and J by 0 bases, leaving 5 bases between them. In germline, CDR1 is SGDLS, CDR2 YYNGEE. The CDR3 has 14 residues. In DNA form, the CDR3 reads TGTGCCAGCAGCGTAGATGGGAGCACAGATACGCAGTATTTT. Protein sequence: CASSVDGSTDTQYF.

J is TRBJ2-1 and V is TRBV9; TRBD1 or TRBD2 may be the D gene (6 bases each). CDR1 and CDR2 from the germline V gene are SGDLS and YYNGEE. This CDR3 has 15 amino acids. The ends were cut back, 1 base at V and 8 bases at J, with 16 bases in the middle. As DNA, the CDR3 is TGTGCCAGCAGCGTATTTGCCGGGGGCGGGTATGAGCAGTTCTTC. Its protein is CASSVFAGGGYEQFF.

Remarks on this clone: Distinct nucleotide sequences in the sample also encode this CDR3. V and J are TRBV5-1 and TRBJ2-7; no reliable D call. V was shortened by 0 bases and J by 2 bases, with 9 bases between the two germline ends. The germline gives CDR1 SGHRS, CDR2 YFSETQ. The CDR3 has 14 residues. The CDR3 is CASSLGSGAYEQYF. CDR3 nucleotides: TGCGCCAGCAGCTTGGGGTCGGGTGCCTACGAGCAGTACTTC.

The J gene is TRBJ2-2, the V gene TRBV16; the D gene is possibly TRBD2 (5 bases). Deletions cut 2 bases from V and 1 base from J, with 8 bases between. Germline V gives CDR1 KGHSY, CDR2 FQNENV. This CDR3 has 15 amino acids. The CDR3 loop is CASSQRAGNTGELFF. DNA for the CDR3: TGTGCCAGCAGCCAACGGGCGGGGAACACCGGGGAGCTGTTTTTT.

The rearrangement links TRBV6-5 to TRBJ2-3, with D unresolved. This CDR3 region has 12 residues. Germline CDR1 reads MNHEY; CDR2 reads SVGAGI. The CDR3 is CAAGAEVGTQYF. The CDR3 nucleotides read TGTGCGGCCGGAGCAGAAGTAGGTACGCAGTATTTT.

This clone has just one count. CDR3 bases: TGTGCCAGCAGCCCAACCCATGAGACCCAGTACTTC. It translates to CASSPTHETQYF. The chain links TRBV12-3 or TRBV12-4 to TRBJ2-5, with D unclear. The V end lost 6 bases, the J end lost 5 bases, and 10 bases lay between the germline ends. CDR3 length equals 12 residues.

The rearrangement links TRBV28 to TRBJ2-7; 8 bases match TRBD1. In germline, CDR1 is MDHEN, CDR2 SYDVKM. CDR3 length equals 15 residues. J gave up 3 bases and V 4 bases, and 8 bases lay outside the gene matches. The CDR3: CASSSGQGYFYEQYF. In DNA, the CDR3 is TGTGCCAGCAGTTCCGGACAGGGCTATTTCTACGAGCAGTACTTC.

The rearrangement links TRBV19 to TRBJ1-2; D call uncertain. V lost 3 bases and J 5 bases, leaving 10 bases between the germline ends. Germline CDR1 and CDR2: LNHDA and SQIVND (reference sequence). The CDR3 spans 13 residues. The CDR3 bases are TGTGCCAGTAGTATGGGGAGTAAATATGGCTACACCTTC. Encoded protein: CASSMGSKYGYTF.

The J gene is TRBJ1-5, the V gene TRBV19; 9 bases fit TRBD1. V shed 5 bases and J 5 bases; nucleotides not matched to a gene: 16. Germline V gene sequence: CDR1 LNHDA, CDR2 SQIVND (reference sequence). The CDR3 has 18 amino acids. The CDR3 is CASSQNDRDRVDDQPQHF. CDR3 nucleotides: TGTGCCAGTAGTCAAAACGACCGGGACAGGGTCGATGATCAGCCCCAGCATTTT.

V is TRBV7-2 and J is TRBJ2-5; the match to TRBD1 covers 8 bases. This CDR3 is built from 15 residues. Germline V gene lookup returns CDR1 SGHTA and CDR2 FQGNSA. The junction had 12 bases not matched to a gene; V was cut back by 5 bases and J by 7 bases. The DNA for the CDR3 is TGTGCCAGCAGCCCAGGAGGGGGACAGGTTGGGACCCAGTACTTC. It encodes CASSPGGGQVGTQYF.

V is TRBV27 and J is TRBJ2-2; D is ambiguous. V dropped 2 bases and J dropped 0 bases, with 4 bases sitting between them. This CDR3 comprises 14 residues. Per the germline V gene, CDR1 is MNHEY and CDR2 is SMNVEV (reference sequence). This chain's CDR3 is CASSLTANTGELFF. CDR3 DNA: TGTGCCAGCAGTTTAACAGCGAACACCGGGGAGCTGTTTTTT.

This chain connects TRBV5-1 to TRBJ1-1; perhaps TRBD1 as D (5 bases). CDR1 is SGHRS and CDR2 is YFSETQ in the germline V gene. This CDR3 comprises 15 residues. With 0 bases removed from V and 3 bases from J, the gap between germline ends came to 12 bases. The CDR3: CASSLALGGDTEAFF. The CDR3 bases are TGCGCCAGCAGCTTGGCTCTGGGGGGGGACACTGAAGCTTTCTTT.

A single count supports this clone. This rearrangement joins TRBV2 to TRBJ2-1; D may be TRBD2 (7 bases). The CDR3 has 15 residues. The germline V and J ends were trimmed by 2 bases and 7 bases, with 15 bases remaining between them. Germline CDR1 and CDR2: SNHLY and FYNNEI. The CDR3 reads CASSELRGGSNEQFF. Here the CDR3 DNA reads TGTGCCAGCAGTGAATTGAGGGGGGGCTCGAATGAGCAGTTCTTC.

In DNA form, the CDR3 reads TGTGCCAGCAGCTCTGGAGCACTAACTCTGAGAGCTTTCTTT. Translating gives CASSSGALTLRAFF. The chain recombines TRBV7-2 with TRBJ1-1; no definite D call. The CDR3 covers 14 residues. The V end lost 4 bases, the J end lost 10 bases, and 19 bases lay between the germline ends. Germline V gene lookup returns CDR1 SGHTA and CDR2 FQGNSA.

V and J are TRBV5-8 and TRBJ2-3, with 7 bases that match TRBD2. The trim removed 2 bases at V and 5 bases at J, leaving 8 bases unmatched. Per germline, CDR1 SGHTS and CDR2 YDEGEE. The CDR3 contains 15 residues. The DNA for the CDR3 is TGTGCCAGCAGCTTTCCCCTAGGGAGGGGAGATACGCAGTATTTT. Translated: CASSFPLGRGDTQYF.

This chain uses TRBV7-2 with TRBJ1-5, with D maybe TRBD1 (6 bases). V lost 1 base, J lost 7 bases, and 8 bases lay in between. There are 13 residues in the CDR3. The germline V gene has CDR1 SGHTA and CDR2 FQGNSA. The CDR3 nucleotides are TGTGCCAGCAGCTTAGAGGGGGGACAGCCCCAGCATTTT. The encoded protein is CASSLEGGQPQHF.

The chain links TRBV7-2 to TRBJ1-5; 8 bases line up with TRBD1. The CDR3 is 16 residues long. V lost 5 bases, J lost 2 bases, and 8 bases stayed unmatched. CDR1 SGHTA and CDR2 FQGNSA come from the germline V gene. The DNA for the CDR3 is TGTGCCAGCAGCACAGACAGGGGTTCGGGCAATCAGCCCCAGCATTTT. Its protein product is CASSTDRGSGNQPQHF.

This clone has a single count. The chain links TRBV5-6 to TRBJ2-7; D uncertain. CDR1 and CDR2 from the germline V gene are SGHDT and YYEEEE. Trimming took off 1 base at V and 5 bases at J, with 4 bases between the two ends. The CDR3 runs 11 residues. The CDR3 is CASSLFHEQYF. The CDR3 DNA is TGTGCCAGCAGCTTGTTCCACGAGCAGTACTTC.

This sequence joins TRBV11-3 and TRBJ2-1; possibly TRBD1 for D (6 bases). Germline CDR1 is SGHNT and CDR2 is YENEEA. This CDR3 has 15 amino acids. Trimming took off 8 bases at V and 5 bases at J, with 19 bases between the two ends. The CDR3 bases are TGTGCCAGCCGCCCTGGGCAGGGGTACGACAATGAGCAGTTCTTC. It is translated as CASRPGQGYDNEQFF.

The chain recombines TRBV7-2 with TRBJ2-7, with 8 bases aligning to TRBD2. The germline gives CDR1 SGHTA, CDR2 FQGNSA. This CDR3 has 15 amino acids. V shed 3 bases, J shed 2 bases, and the junction held 6 bases outside the gene matches. The CDR3 region has the DNA TGTGCCAGCAGCTTCGGGGGGGAACTCACCTACGAGCAGTACTTC. Its protein is CASSFGGELTYEQYF.

The chain carries TRBV5-1 and TRBJ2-7; D is unclear. The germline V gene encodes CDR1 SGHRS and CDR2 YFSETQ. V shed 0 bases and J shed 6 bases, with 7 bases lying between them. The CDR3 loop spans 12 amino acids. CDR3 region: CASSLDLGEQYF. The CDR3 region has the DNA TGCGCCAGCAGCTTGGACCTGGGCGAGCAGTACTTC.

This clone was counted once. The gene calls are TRBV6-1 and TRBJ1-3, with TRBD1 matching 8 bases. CDR1 is MNHNS, CDR2 SASEGT, per germline. The trim removed 3 bases at V and 3 bases at J, leaving 7 bases unmatched. CDR3 length: 16 residues. The CDR3, as DNA: TGTGCCAGCAGTGACGGACAGGGAGTTTTTGGAAACACCATATATTTT. Translating it yields CASSDGQGVFGNTIYF.

This rearrangement joins TRBV5-6 to TRBJ2-6; 8 bases line up with TRBD1. V gave up 7 bases and J gave up 2 bases; unmatched junction bases: 2. The germline CDR1 and CDR2 sequences are SGHDT and YYEEEE. CDR3 length: 14 amino acids. This chain's CDR3 is CASLQGAGANVLTF. CDR3 in DNA: TGTGCCAGCCTACAGGGGGCTGGGGCCAACGTCCTGACTTTC.

As for this clone: This specimen includes other DNA sequences encoding the same CDR3. The genes are TRBV7-2 and TRBJ1-5; possible D gene TRBD1, 5 bases. The V and J ends lost 5 bases and 4 bases respectively, with 9 bases between them. The germline V gene has CDR1 SGHTA and CDR2 FQGNSA. CDR3 length: 13 amino acids. The DNA for the CDR3 is TGTGCCAGCAGCACCCGGGGGAATCAGCCCCAGCATTTT. It translates to CASSTRGNQPQHF.

The J gene is TRBJ2-5, the V gene TRBV19; D possibly matches TRBD1 or TRBD2 (5 bases each). CDR1 is LNHDA, CDR2 SQIVND, per germline (reference sequence). The V end was cut by 9 bases, the J end by 1 base, with 12 bases between. The CDR3 contains 13 residues. CDR3 DNA: TGTGCCAGCAGCTTTGGGGGCCAAGAGACCCAGTACTTC. Translating gives CASSFGGQETQYF.